These 23 T cell receptor beta chains came from one sample sequenced in a study of blood T cell repertoires in COVID-19. Assay: immunoSEQ multiplex PCR; the TCRdb copy retains only in-frame clones and omits some. The table shows around 60,000 clones, with around 85% occurring only once. The sample was peripheral blood. The receptors were gathered from a human donor in a cohort sampled during active COVID-19.

The V and J genes are TRBV18 and TRBJ2-1; 8 bases are shared with TRBD2. This CDR3 comprises 14 residues. J was trimmed by 3 bases and V by 7 bases; bases with no gene match: 5. From germline, CDR1 is KGHSH and CDR2 LQKENI. The CDR3 reads CASWQGLDYNEQFF. The CDR3 nucleotides read TGTGCCAGCTGGCAGGGACTAGACTACAATGAGCAGTTCTTC.

The genes are TRBV21-1 and TRBJ2-5; whether TRBD2, the table's D call, matches the DNA was not checked. TRBV21-1 is annotated as a pseudogene. CDR3 length: 18 residues. The CDR3 protein is CASSDPPEAPPAQETQYF. In DNA form, the CDR3 reads TGTGCCAGCAGCGACCCTCCGGAGGCTCCTCCGGCCCAAGAGACCCAGTACTTC.

In nucleotides, the CDR3 is TGTGCCAGCAGTTACCGAGGGTACACCGGGGAGCTGTTTTTT. This gives the protein CASSYRGYTGELFF. The rearrangement links TRBV6-5 to TRBJ2-2; D might be TRBD2 (5 bases). The CDR3 runs 14 residues. V lost 2 bases and J 3 bases, leaving 7 bases between the germline ends. Germline CDR1 is MNHEY and CDR2 is SVGAGI.

This chain links TRBV28 with TRBJ1-1; 8 bases are a match to TRBD1. J lost 5 bases, V lost 7 bases, and 9 bases had no gene match. CDR1 is MDHEN and CDR2 is SYDVKM in the germline V gene. CDR3 length equals 14 residues. CDR3 loop: CASNLRGRRTEAFF. In DNA form, the CDR3 reads TGTGCCAGCAACCTCAGGGGGCGCAGAACTGAAGCTTTCTTT.

V gene TRBV10-2 combines with J gene TRBJ2-3; a weak D match, TRBD2 (6 bases). V lost 6 bases to trimming and J lost 2 bases, with 15 bases between them. From germline, CDR1 is WSHSY and CDR2 SAAADI. This CDR3 spans 15 amino acids. CDR3 sequence (DNA): TGCGCCAGCAGAGTCTCTAGCGTCACCACAGATACGCAGTATTTT. Protein product: CASRVSSVTTDTQYF.

J is TRBJ2-1 and V is TRBV28; D remains ambiguous. V lost 8 bases and J lost 9, with 14 bases in between. Germline V gene lookup returns CDR1 MDHEN and CDR2 SYDVKM. The CDR3 runs to 12 residues. In nucleotides, the CDR3 is TGTGCCAGCCTAGATCGAGACGGTGAGCAGTTCTTC. It encodes CASLDRDGEQFF. Filled out from reference TRBV28 and TRBJ2-1, the complete variable domain reads DVKVTQSSRYLVKRTGEKVFLECVQDMDHENMFWYRQDPGLGLRLIYFSYDVKMKEKGDIPEGYSVSREKKERFSLILESASTNQTSMYLCASLDRDGEQFFGPGTRLTVL.

The chain links TRBV18 to TRBJ2-7; TRBD2 might be the D (5 bases). This CDR3 is built from 18 residues. Germline CDR1 and CDR2: KGHSH and LQKENI. Trimming took off 4 bases at V and 0 bases at J, with 22 bases between the two ends. Here the CDR3 DNA reads TGTGCCAGCTCACGGCTTCGGGGAACTGGTTCCTTCTCCTACGAGCAGTACTTC. This sequence encodes CASSRLRGTGSFSYEQYF.

There are a few counts of this clone. The chain employs TRBV7-3 and TRBJ1-1; 8 bases are shared with TRBD1. With V trimmed by 0 bases and J by 4 bases, 4 bases remained unmatched. This CDR3 is built from 15 residues. Germline loops: CDR1 SGHTA, CDR2 FQGTGA. CDR3 in DNA: TGTGCCAGCAGCTTAACGGTCCAGGGGGCCACTGAAGCTTTCTTT. It yields the protein CASSLTVQGATEAFF.

In its sample, this clone was seen many times. The chain recombines TRBV21-1 with TRBJ2-2; TRBD1 is taken as the D call from the table, unchecked against the DNA. TRBV21-1 is a recognized pseudogene. The CDR3 length is 13 residues. The CDR3 loop reads CARGTAGAGELFF. The CDR3 region has the DNA TGTGCCAGGGGGACGGCAGGGGCCGGGGAGCTGTTTTTT.

This rearrangement joins TRBV6-5 to TRBJ2-1, with D perhaps matching TRBD2 (6 bases). CDR3 length: 15 residues. Germline V lookup: CDR1 MNHEY, CDR2 SVGAGI. V dropped 2 bases and J dropped 5 bases, with 13 bases sitting between them. CDR3 in DNA: TGTGCCAGCAGTTACGGGGTAGCGGCCCACAATGAGCAGTTCTTC. Protein: CASSYGVAAHNEQFF.

The V and J genes are TRBV7-2 and TRBJ2-1; D possibly corresponds to TRBD2 (6 bases). Germline V CDR1 and CDR2: SGHTA, FQGNSA. Trimming left V 1 base short and J 7 bases short, with 17 bases between. The CDR3 has 16 amino acids. CDR3: CASSLELAYHRNEQFF. In DNA, the CDR3 is TGTGCCAGCAGCTTAGAACTAGCTTACCATCGTAATGAGCAGTTCTTC.

The chain uses TRBV5-6 and TRBJ2-2; 8 nucleotides line up with TRBD1. With V trimmed by 2 bases and J by 1 base, 4 bases remained unmatched. This CDR3 has 16 amino acids. Germline V gene sequence: CDR1 SGHDT, CDR2 YYEEEE. CDR3 DNA sequence: TGTGCCAGCAGCTTTTTTGGGACAGGGAACACCGGGGAGCTGTTTTTT. It is translated as CASSFFGTGNTGELFF.

The rearrangement uses TRBV7-9 and TRBJ2-7; 8 bases map to TRBD2. V gave up 7 bases and J gave up 0 bases; unmatched junction bases: 8. This CDR3 is 15 amino acids long. Germline V gives CDR1 SEHNR, CDR2 FQNEAQ (reference sequence). The DNA for the CDR3 is TGTGCCAGCATCCCTGGGAGCGGGAGCTCCTACGAGCAGTACTTC. It encodes CASIPGSGSSYEQYF.

The rearrangement joins TRBV19 to TRBJ2-7; TRBD1 matches at 7 bases. The CDR3 consists of 15 residues. V shed 2 bases and J 0 bases; nucleotides not matched to a gene: 4. Germline CDR1 is LNHDA and CDR2 is SQIVND (reference sequence). The CDR3 loop reads CASSIMGDSSYEQYF. CDR3 bases: TGTGCCAGTAGTATAATGGGGGACAGCTCCTACGAGCAGTACTTC.

The J gene is TRBJ2-1, the V gene TRBV7-2, with 7 bases fitting TRBD2. Germline V gene sequence: CDR1 SGHTA, CDR2 FQGNSA. The CDR3 is 14 residues long. V lost 5 bases, J lost 8 bases, and 9 bases stayed unmatched. The chain's CDR3 is CASSDGTILYEQFF. CDR3 nucleotides: TGTGCCAGCAGCGACGGGACTATACTCTATGAGCAGTTCTTC.

This clone has only a few counts. The chain links TRBV3-1 (or the pseudogene TRBV3-2) to TRBJ2-3; tentative D call: TRBD1 (5 bases). The length of the CDR3 is 14 residues. Trimming pared 4 bases from V and 2 bases from J, leaving 10 bases between. CDR1 LGHDT and CDR2 YNNKEL come from the germline V gene (reference sequence). The CDR3 nucleotides are TGTGCCAGCAGCCCCAGGGCGCCCACAGATACGCAGTATTTT. Protein: CASSPRAPTDTQYF.

The chain couples TRBV5-1 to TRBJ1-1, with D perhaps TRBD1 (6 bases). There are 15 residues in the CDR3. V was shortened by 2 bases and J by 1 base, with 12 bases between the two germline ends. Germline V gene lookup returns CDR1 SGHRS and CDR2 YFSETQ. CDR3 DNA sequence: TGCGCCAGCAGCTTTCAGGGGTTGGGGAACACTGAAGCTTTCTTT. This gives the protein CASSFQGLGNTEAFF.

The chain carries TRBV19 and TRBJ1-4; D is perhaps TRBD1 (6 bases). The CDR3 spans 14 residues. Per the germline V gene, CDR1 is LNHDA and CDR2 is SQIVND (reference sequence). Deletions cut 6 bases from V and 4 bases from J, with 12 bases between. CDR3 DNA sequence: TGTGCCAGTAGGTTGACAGGAGATAATGAAAAACTGTTTTTT. It codes for CASRLTGDNEKLFF.

J is TRBJ2-7 and V is TRBV5-1; 10 nucleotides line up with TRBD1. Losses at the gene ends were 4 bases for V and 2 bases for J; bases not matched to a gene: 3. The CDR3 covers 14 residues. The germline V gene has CDR1 SGHRS and CDR2 YFSETQ. CDR3 protein: CASSPGTGAYEQYF. As DNA, the CDR3 is TGCGCCAGCAGCCCCGGGACAGGGGCCTACGAGCAGTACTTC.

The chain recombines TRBV10-2 with TRBJ1-1, with unresolved D. Germline V gene lookup returns CDR1 WSHSY and CDR2 SAAADI. The CDR3 loop spans 13 amino acids. Deletions cut 7 bases from V and 5 bases from J, with 14 bases between. CDR3 protein: CASTINRGTEAFF. CDR3 DNA sequence: TGCGCCAGCACAATTAACCGCGGAACTGAAGCTTTCTTT.

The chain links TRBV19 to TRBJ2-5; 8 nucleotides agree with TRBD1. V lost 4 bases to trimming and J lost 5 bases; unmatched junction nucleotides: 3. The CDR3 totals 13 residues. Germline V gene data show CDR1 as LNHDA and CDR2 as SQIVND (reference sequence). CDR3 nucleotides: TGTGCCAGTAGTACGGACAGGGTCGAGACCCAGTACTTC. Protein sequence: CASSTDRVETQYF.

The chain is built from TRBV7-2 and TRBJ2-6; tentatively, D is TRBD1 (6 bases). Germline lookup yields CDR1 SGHTA and CDR2 FQGNSA. V lost 1 base to trimming and J lost 4 bases, with 11 bases between them. The CDR3 covers 16 residues. The CDR3 DNA reads TGTGCCAGCAGCTTAGGCAGGGGAAGGGGGGCCAACGTCCTGACTTTC. It codes for CASSLGRGRGANVLTF. Using reference TRBV7-2 and TRBJ2-6 for the parts outside the CDR3, the full variable domain is GAGVSQSPSNKVTEKGKDVELRCDPISGHTALYWYRQSLGQGLEFLIYFQGNSAPDKSGLPSDRFSAERTGGSVSTLTIQRTQQEDSAVYLCASSLGRGRGANVLTFGAGSRLTVL.

The chain employs TRBV6-4 and TRBJ2-1; 7 bases line up with TRBD2. CDR1 MRHNA and CDR2 SNTAGT come from the germline V gene. The CDR3 loop spans 14 amino acids. V lost 11 bases to trimming and J lost 2 bases; unmatched junction nucleotides: 9. In nucleotides, the CDR3 is TGTGCCCAAAGGAGGGCGGGGGCCTACAATGAGCAGTTCTTC. Translated: CAQRRAGAYNEQFF.